The clone carrying this TCR beta chain was seen a handful of times. Antigen unknown. These data are taken from a study of cytomegalovirus exposure and HLA in healthy donors. About the research overall: In an earlier analysis, around 100 million unique TCR beta sequences were found from approximately 190 million T cells. Whole-study findings and limits: Per a later analysis, about 17,000 TCR beta sequences showed association with HLA alleles at 0.05 false discovery rate.

V lost 0 bases, J lost 6 bases, and 7 bases stayed unmatched. Germline CDR1 reads MGHRA; CDR2 reads YSYEKL. The length of the CDR3 is 16 residues. Primers included in the PCR were 60 Vbeta and 13 Jbeta primers. Sequenced by immunoSEQ multiplex PCR; TCRdb stores in-frame clones only, minus some. The table lists more than 100,000 clones, 82% of them singletons. This chain uses TRBV4-1 with TRBJ2-1, with 8 nucleotides matching TRBD1. This TCR derives from a woman between 45 and 60 years old in good health and CMV-seropositive. The source material was PBMCs. DNA for the CDR3: TGCGCCAGCAGCCAAGAATTCGGACAGGGCGGCAATGAGCAGTTCTTC. Protein: CASSQEFGQGGNEQFF.